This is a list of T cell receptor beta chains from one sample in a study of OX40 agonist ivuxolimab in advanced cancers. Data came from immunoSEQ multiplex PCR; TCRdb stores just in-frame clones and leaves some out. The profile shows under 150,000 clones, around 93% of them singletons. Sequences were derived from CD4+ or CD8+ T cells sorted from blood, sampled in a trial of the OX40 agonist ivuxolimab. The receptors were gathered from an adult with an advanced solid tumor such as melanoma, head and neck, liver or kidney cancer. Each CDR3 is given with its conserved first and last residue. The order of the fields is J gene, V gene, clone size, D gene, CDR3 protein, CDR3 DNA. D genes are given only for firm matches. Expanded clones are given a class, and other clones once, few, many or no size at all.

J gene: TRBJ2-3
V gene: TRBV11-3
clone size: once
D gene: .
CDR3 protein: CASSSRGDTQYF
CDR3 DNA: TGTGCCAGCAGCTCCCGAGGAGATACGCAGTATTTT

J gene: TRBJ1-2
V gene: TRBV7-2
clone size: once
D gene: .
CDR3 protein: CASSLPERGIHYGYTF
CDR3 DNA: TGTGCCAGCAGCTTGCCGGAGAGGGGAATTCACTATGGCTACACCTTC

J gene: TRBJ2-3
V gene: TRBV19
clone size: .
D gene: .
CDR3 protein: CASSMVASDTQYF
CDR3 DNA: TGTGCCAGTAGTATGGTAGCGTCAGATACGCAGTATTTT

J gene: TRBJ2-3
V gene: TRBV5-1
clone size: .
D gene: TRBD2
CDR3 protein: CASSSTSSGRYADTQYF
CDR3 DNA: TGCGCCAGCAGCTCGACGAGCAGCGGGAGGTACGCAGATACGCAGTATTTT

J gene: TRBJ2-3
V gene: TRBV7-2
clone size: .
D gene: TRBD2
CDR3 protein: CASSPGLATQYF
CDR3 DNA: TGTGCCAGCAGCCCGGGACTAGCTACGCAGTATTTT

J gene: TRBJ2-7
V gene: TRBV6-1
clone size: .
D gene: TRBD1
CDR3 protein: CASSGSSGQGLWEQHF
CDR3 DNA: TGTGCCAGCAGTGGCTCGTCGGGACAGGGGTTGTGGGAGCAGCACTTC

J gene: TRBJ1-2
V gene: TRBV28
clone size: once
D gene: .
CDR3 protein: CASAGTGYGYTF
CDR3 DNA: TGTGCCAGTGCTGGGACGGGCTATGGCTACACCTTC

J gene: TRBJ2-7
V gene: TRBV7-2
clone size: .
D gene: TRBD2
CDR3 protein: CASSVGGYEQYF
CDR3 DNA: TGTGCCAGCAGTGTCGGGGGGTACGAGCAGTACTTC

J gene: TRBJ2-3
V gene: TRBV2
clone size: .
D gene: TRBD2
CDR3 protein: CASNEGGRGTQYF
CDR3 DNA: TGTGCCAGCAATGAGGGCGGGAGGGGTACGCAGTATTTT

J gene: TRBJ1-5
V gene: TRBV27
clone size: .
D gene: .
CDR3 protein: CASGIPYSNQPQHF
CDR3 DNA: TGTGCCAGCGGAATACCTTATAGCAATCAGCCCCAGCATTTT

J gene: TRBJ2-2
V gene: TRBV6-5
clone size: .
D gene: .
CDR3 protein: CASKLGGPQAGELFF
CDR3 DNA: TGTGCCAGCAAACTCGGAGGGCCGCAGGCCGGGGAGCTGTTTTTT

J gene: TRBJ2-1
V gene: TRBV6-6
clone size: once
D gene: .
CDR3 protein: CASRARDYNEQFF
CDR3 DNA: TGTGCCAGCAGGGCCCGGGACTACAATGAGCAGTTCTTC

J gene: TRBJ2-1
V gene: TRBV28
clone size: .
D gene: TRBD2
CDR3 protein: CASSFGGTYNEQFF
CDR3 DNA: TGTGCCAGCAGTTTCGGGGGGACCTACAATGAGCAGTTCTTC

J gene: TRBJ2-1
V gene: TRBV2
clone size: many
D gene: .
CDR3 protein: CASGTDYNEQFF
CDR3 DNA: TGTGCCAGCGGGACCGACTACAATGAGCAGTTCTTC

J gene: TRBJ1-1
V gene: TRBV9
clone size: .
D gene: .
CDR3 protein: CASSVEVGNTEAFF
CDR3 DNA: TGTGCCAGCAGCGTAGAGGTTGGGAACACTGAAGCTTTCTTT

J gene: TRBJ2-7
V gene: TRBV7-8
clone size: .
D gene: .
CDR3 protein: CASSLDPVSYEQYF
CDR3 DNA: TGTGCCAGCAGCTTAGACCCAGTCAGTTACGAGCAGTACTTC

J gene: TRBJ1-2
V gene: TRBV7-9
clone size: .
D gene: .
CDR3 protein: CASSLETVRRYTF
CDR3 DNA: TGTGCCAGCAGCTTAGAGACAGTACGTCGCTACACCTTC

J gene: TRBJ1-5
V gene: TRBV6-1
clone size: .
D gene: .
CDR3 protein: CASSEIQGPNQPQHF
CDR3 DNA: TGTGCCAGCAGTGAAATACAGGGCCCAAATCAGCCCCAGCATTTT